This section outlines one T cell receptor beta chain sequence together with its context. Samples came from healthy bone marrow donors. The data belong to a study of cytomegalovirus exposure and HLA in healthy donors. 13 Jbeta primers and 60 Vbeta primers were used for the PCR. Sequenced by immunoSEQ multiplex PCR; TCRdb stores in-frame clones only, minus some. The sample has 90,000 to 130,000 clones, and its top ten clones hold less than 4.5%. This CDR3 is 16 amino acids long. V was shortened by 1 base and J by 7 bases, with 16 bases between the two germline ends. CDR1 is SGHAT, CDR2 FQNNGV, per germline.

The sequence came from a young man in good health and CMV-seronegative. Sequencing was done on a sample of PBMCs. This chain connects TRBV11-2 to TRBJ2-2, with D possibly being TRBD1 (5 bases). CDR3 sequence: CASSLVYVGQDGELFF. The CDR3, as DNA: TGTGCCAGCAGCTTAGTGTATGTGGGGCAGGACGGGGAGCTGTTTTTT.